This T cell receptor beta chain was documented in a study of identical twins' blood T cells. MiXCR, run by TCRdb on the 5' RACE reads, gives a single entry per CDR3 protein. Of 350,000 to 450,000 distinct CDR3 sequences listed, roughly 30% were seen once; the top ten hold around 5.6%. CDR3 length: 13 amino acids. J was trimmed by 5 bases and V by 6 bases; bases with no gene match: 7. The sample holds a few counts of this clonotype. The clonotype was recovered from a woman aged 18-49 years in good health. The sequenced material came from PBMCs. The chain carries TRBV12-3 or TRBV12-4 and TRBJ2-7, with 7 bases that match TRBD1. DNA for the CDR3: TGTGCCAGCAGCCAGGACAGGAGAAACGAGCAGTACTTC. Residues: CASSQDRRNEQYF.